This T cell receptor (beta chain) comes out of a study of blood T cells in healthy people across ages. CDR1 and CDR2 (germline): SGHTA, FQGNSA. Losses at the gene ends were 5 bases for V and 9 bases for J; bases not matched to a gene: 7. This CDR3 contains 14 residues. Primed by a sample-barcoded 5' primer and a J-beta primer mix, a second PCR proceeded for about 6 to 11 cycles. TCRdb reanalysed the 5' RACE reads using MiXCR and keeps one entry per CDR3 protein. The table has around 1.5 million distinct CDR3 sequences, almost 35% seen once; the top ten hold over 9%. Each donor's blood draw was around 9.2 milliliters of peripheral blood. The sample holds a few counts of this clonotype.

The gene calls are TRBV7-2 and TRBJ1-5; TRBD1 matches 10 bases. The material sequenced was blood. The receptor comes from a woman in her 30s in good health. As DNA, the CDR3 is TGTGCCAGCAGCCCGGGACAGGGGCCGTTGCCCCAGCATTTT. Protein sequence: CASSPGQGPLPQHF.